This is a list of T cell receptor beta chains from one sample in a study of cytomegalovirus exposure and HLA in healthy donors. Profiled with immunoSEQ multiplex PCR; TCRdb holds only in-frame clones, not every one. The data contain some 89,000 clones, around 73% of them singletons. The sequencing input was PBMCs. The receptors stem from a woman in her forties in good health and CMV-seropositive. CDR3s include the opening cysteine and the closing phenylalanine or tryptophan. Fields, in order: clone size, J gene, V gene, D gene, CDR3 DNA, CDR3 protein. A D gene is named only where the DNA matches it firmly. Rows give clone size only sometimes, using once, few, many, or a class for an expanded clone.

clone size: -; J gene: TRBJ1-5; V gene: TRBV28; D gene: TRBD1; CDR3 DNA: TGTGCCAGCAGTCTCCCTCGACAGGGGCAGCCCCAGCATTTT; CDR3 protein: CASSLPRQGQPQHF
clone size: -; J gene: TRBJ2-2; V gene: TRBV10-3; D gene: -; CDR3 DNA: TGTGCCATCAGTGAGTCGACAGCGACCGGGGAGCTGTTTTTT; CDR3 protein: CAISESTATGELFF
clone size: -; J gene: TRBJ1-1; V gene: TRBV6-1; D gene: -; CDR3 DNA: TGTGCCAGCAGTGCTAAGGGGATGAACACTGAAGCTTTCTTT; CDR3 protein: CASSAKGMNTEAFF
clone size: -; J gene: TRBJ1-2; V gene: TRBV10-3; D gene: -; CDR3 DNA: TGTGCCATCAGTGAGTCGACAGGCTATGGCTACACCTTC; CDR3 protein: CAISESTGYGYTF
clone size: few; J gene: TRBJ2-1; V gene: TRBV4-1; D gene: TRBD2; CDR3 DNA: TGCGCCAGCAGCCAAACCTTTGGACTAGGCTCCTACAATGAGCAGTTCTTC; CDR3 protein: CASSQTFGLGSYNEQFF
clone size: medium-sized; J gene: TRBJ1-2; V gene: TRBV4-2; D gene: -; CDR3 DNA: TGTGCCAGCAGCCAAGGATATCAGACACCCTATGGCTACACCTTC; CDR3 protein: CASSQGYQTPYGYTF
clone size: -; J gene: TRBJ2-1; V gene: TRBV2; D gene: -; CDR3 DNA: TGTGCCAGCAGTGACCAGCGGAGGGCTGGTGAGCAGTTCTTC; CDR3 protein: CASSDQRRAGEQFF
clone size: -; J gene: TRBJ2-3; V gene: TRBV15; D gene: -; CDR3 DNA: TGTGCCACCAGCAGAGATTCACTAGCATTGGGTACGCAGTATTTT; CDR3 protein: CATSRDSLALGTQYF
clone size: few; J gene: TRBJ2-7; V gene: TRBV28; D gene: -; CDR3 DNA: TGTGCCAGCAGTTGGACTACAGGTACCTACGAGCAGTACTTC; CDR3 protein: CASSWTTGTYEQYF
clone size: few; J gene: TRBJ2-5; V gene: TRBV15; D gene: TRBD2; CDR3 DNA: TGTGCCACCAGCAGGGACTCAGCGGGACTCCAAGAGACCCAGTACTTC; CDR3 protein: CATSRDSAGLQETQYF
clone size: -; J gene: TRBJ2-7; V gene: TRBV7-9; D gene: TRBD2; CDR3 DNA: TGTGCCAGCGGCATACTGGCGGGAGCTTACGAGCAGTACTTC; CDR3 protein: CASGILAGAYEQYF
clone size: few; J gene: TRBJ2-7; V gene: TRBV21-1; D gene: -; CDR3 DNA: TGTGCCAGCAGCAACACGGACTGGTTTTTTAATCGAACCTCCTACGAGCAGTACTTC; CDR3 protein: CASSNTDWFFNRTSYEQYF
clone size: -; J gene: TRBJ2-5; V gene: TRBV28; D gene: TRBD2; CDR3 DNA: TGTGCCAGCAGTTGGGGGACTACCCAAGAGACCCAGTACTTC; CDR3 protein: CASSWGTTQETQYF
clone size: -; J gene: TRBJ2-1; V gene: TRBV7-6; D gene: -; CDR3 DNA: TGTGCCAGCAGCTTGACGGAGAACCCATACAATGAGCAGTTCTTC; CDR3 protein: CASSLTENPYNEQFF
clone size: -; J gene: TRBJ2-3; V gene: TRBV2; D gene: -; CDR3 DNA: TGTGCCAGCCTAGATAGCACAGATACGCAGTATTTT; CDR3 protein: CASLDSTDTQYF
clone size: -; J gene: TRBJ2-1; V gene: TRBV6-5; D gene: TRBD2; CDR3 DNA: TGTGCCAGCAGTTCCCCGACTAGCGGGAGACTCTATGAGCAGTTCTTC; CDR3 protein: CASSSPTSGRLYEQFF
clone size: -; J gene: TRBJ2-2; V gene: TRBV9; D gene: TRBD2; CDR3 DNA: TGTGCCAGCAACCCTAGCGGAAACACCGGGGAGCTGTTTTTT; CDR3 protein: CASNPSGNTGELFF
clone size: -; J gene: TRBJ2-2; V gene: TRBV6-1; D gene: TRBD1; CDR3 DNA: TGTGCCAGCACCACAGGGGGTGTCGGGGAGCTGTTTTTT; CDR3 protein: CASTTGGVGELFF
clone size: -; J gene: TRBJ1-5; V gene: TRBV6-1; D gene: -; CDR3 DNA: TGTGCCAGCAGACATAACATCAATCAGCCCCAGCATTTT; CDR3 protein: CASRHNINQPQHF
clone size: -; J gene: TRBJ2-2; V gene: TRBV6-1; D gene: -; CDR3 DNA: TGTGCCAGCAGTGAAGAATGGCAGGGGGGATTCACCGGGGAGCTGTTTTTT; CDR3 protein: CASSEEWQGGFTGELFF
clone size: few; J gene: TRBJ2-5; V gene: TRBV5-1; D gene: TRBD1; CDR3 DNA: TGCGCCAGCAGGCGGGACAGGGGCTCAGAAGAGACCCAGTACTTC; CDR3 protein: CASRRDRGSEETQYF
clone size: -; J gene: TRBJ2-2; V gene: TRBV19; D gene: -; CDR3 DNA: TGTGCCACCATGGACTCCTACACCGGGGAGCTGTTTTTT; CDR3 protein: CATMDSYTGELFF
clone size: -; J gene: TRBJ2-7; V gene: TRBV21-1; D gene: -; CDR3 DNA: TGTGCCAGCAGCCCCCGGGGGGAGCGGGAGACCAACGAGCAGTACTTC; CDR3 protein: CASSPRGERETNEQYF
clone size: -; J gene: TRBJ1-4; V gene: TRBV18; D gene: -; CDR3 DNA: TGTGCCAGCCGCCGGGGGGGCGACAAACCCGGAAAACTGTTTTTT; CDR3 protein: CASRRGGDKPGKLFF
clone size: -; J gene: TRBJ2-7; V gene: TRBV2; D gene: -; CDR3 DNA: TGTGCCAGCAGCGAAACTAGGATGGCCTACGAGCAGTACTTC; CDR3 protein: CASSETRMAYEQYF
clone size: -; J gene: TRBJ2-1; V gene: TRBV7-2; D gene: TRBD2; CDR3 DNA: TGTGCCAGCAGCTTTCCGGGACTAGCGGGAGGGCCTGAGCAGTTCTTC; CDR3 protein: CASSFPGLAGGPEQFF